The TCR beta chain described here comes from a study of shared T cell receptors in the human thymus. CDR3 length: 18 amino acids. Germline V gives CDR1 LNHDA, CDR2 SQIVND (reference sequence). The ends lost 2 bases at V and 5 bases at J; junction bases unmatched: 14. The assay was immunoSEQ multiplex PCR, and TCRdb's table has in-frame clones only and misses some. Of under 450,000 clones in the sample, 95% were seen once. This clonotype originated in a human donor. The chain carries TRBV19 and TRBJ2-5, with 10 bases that match TRBD2. The sample taken for sequencing was thymocytes. The CDR3 sequence is CASSISGASGRAGETQYF. In DNA, the CDR3 is TGTGCCAGTAGTATATCTGGGGCTAGCGGGAGAGCAGGGGAGACCCAGTACTTC.